This TCR beta chain came from a study of T cells expressing NK-cell markers. Study overall: The eight sequenced donors comprised seven who were HCMV-seropositive and one who was seronegative.

Per the germline V gene, CDR1 is DFQATT and CDR2 is SNEGSKA (reference sequence). This CDR3 has 17 residues. Each CDR3 protein gets one entry in TCRdb, which reprocessed the 5' RACE reads and gives no DNA. This sample's table has a few hundred thousand distinct CDR3 sequences. The source of this sequence is a man aged 18-70 years in good health. Sequenced input: blood T cells: a sorted CD56 or NKG2C T cell subset, CD4+ or CD8+ T cells, or bulk PBMC T cells (not recorded which). This chain connects TRBV20-1 to TRBJ2-7; the TRBD1 assignment by TCRdb is unverifiable without DNA. The CDR3 protein is CSAPRLGGAGSRYEQYF.